This TCR beta chain appears in the sequencing data of a study of blood T cell repertoires in COVID-19. As for the study in general: Samples representing acute and convalescent COVID-19 were sourced from the United States, Italy and Spain. PBMCs, B-cell-depleted T cells, or T cells provided the cDNA or gDNA that made up the material.

A single count supports this clone. CDR3 length equals 15 residues. V lost 6 bases and J 2 bases, leaving 13 bases between the germline ends. Germline values: CDR1 MNHEY, CDR2 SVGAGI. Here immunoSEQ multiplex PCR was the method, and the copy in TCRdb shows in-frame clones only, minus some. The data show about 77,000 clones, 80% seen once. This chain connects TRBV6-5 to TRBJ1-4; a weak D match, TRBD1 (6 bases). The TCR originated in a woman in her sixties or seventies with acute or convalescent COVID-19. Source material: peripheral blood. The CDR3 DNA sequence: TGTGCCAGCAGCTCTACAGGGAGTACTAATGAAAAACTGTTTTTT. It is translated as CASSSTGSTNEKLFF.